Each of the 22 T cell receptor beta chains below was sequenced from the same sample in a study of T cell changes during pregnancy in multiple sclerosis. Data came from immunoSEQ multiplex PCR; TCRdb stores just in-frame clones and leaves some out. The table has under 85,000 clones, around nine tenths seen once. Material: peripheral blood, obtained in the third trimester of pregnancy. Receptors originate from a female donor with multiple sclerosis, enrolled in a pregnancy study.

This clone was seen more than once but under ten times. The rearrangement links TRBV1 to TRBJ2-7; TRBD1, the table's D call, was not compared with the DNA. TRBV1 is an annotated pseudogene. The CDR3 runs to 19 residues. CDR3 DNA sequence: TGCACCAGCAGCCACCCCCGAGACACAAAAAAGAATCCGTCCTACGAGCAGTACTTC. Its translation: CTSSHPRDTKKNPSYEQYF.

The V and J genes are TRBV29-1 and TRBJ1-5; 9 nucleotides align to TRBD1. The germline V gene encodes CDR1 SQVTM and CDR2 ANQGSEA. V gave up 7 bases and J gave up 4 bases; unmatched junction bases: 8. The CDR3 contains 14 residues. The CDR3 DNA reads TGCAGCGCAAGACAGGGGGGGACTAATCAGCCCCAGCATTTT. It is translated as CSARQGGTNQPQHF.

The chain links TRBV7-3 to TRBJ1-1; tentatively, D is TRBD1 (5 bases). Germline assignment: CDR1 SGHTA and CDR2 FQGTGA. V shed 2 bases and J shed 8 bases, with 9 bases lying between them. This CDR3 comprises 12 residues. This CDR3 reads CASSLGAGEAFF. In DNA form, the CDR3 reads TGTGCCAGCAGCTTAGGGGCAGGGGAAGCTTTCTTT.

J is TRBJ2-1 and V is TRBV19, with D perhaps TRBD2 (5 bases). The CDR3 runs 15 residues. With 6 bases removed from V and 0 bases from J, the gap between germline ends came to 12 bases. Germline assignment: CDR1 LNHDA and CDR2 SQIVND (reference sequence). The CDR3 DNA is TGTGCCAGTAGGAAGGCGGGTTCCTCCTACAATGAGCAGTTCTTC. This codes for CASRKAGSSYNEQFF.

The chain has TRBV19 and TRBJ2-2; 7 bases line up with TRBD1. The J segment lost 4 bases and the V segment lost 5 bases, leaving 10 bases of the junction unmatched. The CDR3 totals 16 residues. In germline, CDR1 is LNHDA, CDR2 SQIVND (reference sequence). The CDR3 coding sequence is TGTGCCAGTAGTGTCTTGAGGACAGGTATCACCGGGGAGCTGTTTTTT. This encodes CASSVLRTGITGELFF.

This clone occurred once. The chain is built from TRBV7-2 and TRBJ1-1; 7 nucleotides line up with TRBD1. Germline V gives CDR1 SGHTA, CDR2 FQGNSA. With 0 bases clipped from V and 0 bases from J, the junction kept 7 bases outside the gene matches. This CDR3 region has 17 residues. Here the CDR3 DNA reads TGTGCCAGCAGCTTAGCCCTACAGGGGCCCATGAACACTGAAGCTTTCTTT. As protein: CASSLALQGPMNTEAFF. The variable domain in full, with the rest retrieved from reference TRBV7-2 and TRBJ1-1, is GAGVSQSPSNKVTEKGKDVELRCDPISGHTALYWYRQSLGQGLEFLIYFQGNSAPDKSGLPSDRFSAERTGGSVSTLTIQRTQQEDSAVYLCASSLALQGPMNTEAFFGQGTRLTVV.

J is TRBJ1-2 and V is TRBV11-2, with D possibly being TRBD1 (6 bases). The CDR3 has 15 amino acids. Germline-derived CDR1 and CDR2 are SGHAT and FQNNGV. Trimming shortened V by 5 bases and J by 7 bases, and 20 bases separated the two germline ends. The DNA of the CDR3 is TGTGCCAGCAGCAGCACAGGGAGCTCGTTAGTTGGCTACACCTTC. Protein product: CASSSTGSSLVGYTF.

This rearrangement joins TRBV4-1 to TRBJ1-3; no clear D. The CDR3 is made up of 15 amino acids. V was shortened by 0 bases and J by 3 bases, with 9 bases between the two germline ends. Germline CDR1 and CDR2: MGHRA and YSYEKL. The CDR3 loop reads CASSQDRGLGNTIYF. For the CDR3, the DNA is TGCGCCAGCAGCCAAGACCGGGGTCTTGGAAACACCATATATTTT.

V usage is TRBV6-5 and J usage is TRBJ2-1; D is undetermined. This CDR3 region has 15 residues. In germline, CDR1 is MNHEY, CDR2 SVGAGI. Trimming cost V 2 bases and J 2 bases, with 10 bases left between them. The CDR3 nucleotides read TGTGCCAGCAGTTACGCGGTCGGAACCTACAATGAGCAGTTCTTC. It translates to CASSYAVGTYNEQFF.

V gene TRBV2 combines with J gene TRBJ2-7; 8 bases are a match to TRBD1. V dropped 8 bases and J dropped 7; count of bases not matched to a gene: 10. Germline CDR1 is SNHLY and CDR2 is FYNNEI. CDR3 length equals 13 residues. CDR3 protein: CASEGQVRGEQYF. In DNA, the CDR3 is TGTGCCAGCGAGGGACAGGTACGTGGTGAGCAGTACTTC.

The rearrangement joins TRBV18 to TRBJ1-5; 8 nucleotides match TRBD1. The CDR3 is made up of 14 amino acids. Germline V gives CDR1 KGHSH, CDR2 LQKENI. V was pared by 6 bases and J by 6 bases, with 7 bases of the junction left unmatched. CDR3 bases: TGTGCCAGCTCCTCAGGACAGGGCGGTCAGCCCCAGCATTTT. This encodes CASSSGQGGQPQHF.

The chain employs TRBV2 and TRBJ1-2; TRBD1 might be the D (5 bases). Germline V lookup: CDR1 SNHLY, CDR2 FYNNEI. The length of the CDR3 is 13 residues. Trimming removed 1 base from V and 6 bases from J, with 9 bases in between. CDR3 in DNA: TGTGCCAGCAGTGAAGACAGGCTTGATGGCTACACCTTC. Translation gives CASSEDRLDGYTF.

The rearrangement uses TRBV4-2 and TRBJ2-1; D perhaps matches TRBD2 (7 bases). This CDR3 spans 17 amino acids. The germline V and J ends were trimmed by 0 bases and 2 bases, with 14 bases remaining between them. Germline V gives CDR1 LGHNA, CDR2 YNFKEQ. The CDR3 here is CASSQESGGQAYNEQFF. CDR3 nucleotides: TGTGCCAGCAGCCAAGAATCGGGGGGCCAAGCCTACAATGAGCAGTTCTTC.

This clone appeared once. The rearrangement uses TRBV5-1 and TRBJ2-3, with 8 bases matching TRBD2. Germline V gene data show CDR1 as SGHRS and CDR2 as YFSETQ. V shed 4 bases, J shed 6 bases, and the junction held 4 bases outside the gene matches. The CDR3 extends over 13 amino acids. CDR3 loop: CASSPGGVDTQYF. CDR3 nucleotide sequence: TGCGCCAGCAGCCCGGGGGGGGTGGATACGCAGTATTTT.

The chain combines TRBV10-3 with TRBJ2-1; 14 bases line up with TRBD2. There are 17 residues in the CDR3. Germline CDR1 ENHRY, CDR2 SYGVKD. With 2 bases clipped from V and 7 bases from J, the junction kept 7 bases outside the gene matches. As DNA, the CDR3 is TGTGCCATCAGTGAGCGGGGACTAGCGGGAGCTTCGAATGAGCAGTTCTTC. Translated: CAISERGLAGASNEQFF.

V usage is TRBV10-3 and J usage is TRBJ1-2; D unresolved. This CDR3 has 15 amino acids. Trimming shortened V by 6 bases and J by 4 bases, and 18 bases separated the two germline ends. Germline V gene sequence: CDR1 ENHRY, CDR2 SYGVKD. This CDR3 reads CAISFNNGDSYGYTF. CDR3 DNA sequence: TGTGCCATCAGCTTTAACAACGGCGACTCCTATGGCTACACCTTC.

J is TRBJ1-1 and V is TRBV4-3; 8 bases map to TRBD1. V was clipped by 4 bases and J by 4 bases; unmatched bases: 8. The CDR3 totals 15 residues. Germline V gene lookup returns CDR1 LGHNA and CDR2 YSLEER. The CDR3 region is CASSRHVDRGTEAFF. For the CDR3, the DNA is TGCGCCAGCAGCCGACACGTTGACAGGGGCACTGAAGCTTTCTTT.

The chain uses TRBV7-9 and TRBJ2-7, with TRBD1 matching over 7 bases. The CDR3 covers 15 residues. The germline gives CDR1 SEHNR, CDR2 FQNEAQ (reference sequence). The junction had 11 bases not matched to a gene; V was cut back by 6 bases and J by 3 bases. CDR3 coding DNA: TGTGCCAGCAGTTCCCAACTTACAGGGGACTACGAGCAGTACTTC. Protein: CASSSQLTGDYEQYF.

The rearrangement links TRBV30 to TRBJ1-1; a possible D gene is TRBD1 (5 bases). CDR1 and CDR2 from the germline V gene are GTSNPN and SVGIG (reference sequence). The CDR3 runs to 14 residues. V was trimmed by 0 bases and J by 10 bases, leaving 18 bases between them. The CDR3: CAWSVGLQGELAFF. CDR3 nucleotides: TGTGCCTGGAGTGTAGGGTTGCAGGGTGAGTTAGCTTTCTTT.

The gene calls are TRBV5-1 and TRBJ2-7; 8 bases agree with TRBD2. Germline V CDR1 and CDR2: SGHRS, YFSETQ. The CDR3 runs to 17 residues. After removal of 0 bases from V and 4 bases from J, the junction contained 12 bases not matched to a gene. In DNA, the CDR3 is TGCGCCAGCAGCTTGGATCAGGGTTTGGAGCGGGGGTACGAGCAGTACTTC. Encoded protein: CASSLDQGLERGYEQYF.

This chain connects TRBV9 to TRBJ1-4, with D possibly TRBD1 on 6 matching bases. Germline V gene sequence: CDR1 SGDLS, CDR2 YYNGEE. The CDR3 totals 14 residues. Trimming stripped 3 bases from V and 4 bases from J, with 10 bases between. The CDR3 nucleotides read TGTGCCAGCAGCGAGGGGGGGAGTAATGAAAAACTGTTTTTT. Translating it yields CASSEGGSNEKLFF.

V and J are TRBV7-2 and TRBJ2-7, with D possibly TRBD2 on 7 matching bases. Germline V lookup: CDR1 SGHTA, CDR2 FQGNSA. The CDR3 has 14 amino acids. Trimming took off 6 bases at V and 3 bases at J, with 15 bases between the two ends. The CDR3 region has the DNA TGTGCCAGCAGTCCAGGGGCTAGCGGCTACGAGCAGTACTTC. As protein: CASSPGASGYEQYF.